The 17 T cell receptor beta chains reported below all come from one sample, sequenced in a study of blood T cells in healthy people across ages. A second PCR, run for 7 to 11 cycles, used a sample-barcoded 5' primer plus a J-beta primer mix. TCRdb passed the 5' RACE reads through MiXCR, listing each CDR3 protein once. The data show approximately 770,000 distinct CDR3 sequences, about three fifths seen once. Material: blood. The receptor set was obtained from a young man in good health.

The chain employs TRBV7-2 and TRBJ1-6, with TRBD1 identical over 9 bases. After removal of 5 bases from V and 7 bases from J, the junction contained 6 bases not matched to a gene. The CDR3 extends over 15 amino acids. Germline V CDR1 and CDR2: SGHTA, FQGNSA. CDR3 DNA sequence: TGTGCCAGCAGCATCGGGACAGGGACCAATTCACCCCTCCACTTT. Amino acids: CASSIGTGTNSPLHF.

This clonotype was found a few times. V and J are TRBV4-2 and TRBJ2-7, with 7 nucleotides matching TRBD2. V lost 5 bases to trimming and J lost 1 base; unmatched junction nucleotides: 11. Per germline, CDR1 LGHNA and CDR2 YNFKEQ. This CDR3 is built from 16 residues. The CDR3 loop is CASSEYRAGESYEQYF. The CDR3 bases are TGTGCCAGCAGCGAATACCGGGCGGGAGAATCCTACGAGCAGTACTTC.

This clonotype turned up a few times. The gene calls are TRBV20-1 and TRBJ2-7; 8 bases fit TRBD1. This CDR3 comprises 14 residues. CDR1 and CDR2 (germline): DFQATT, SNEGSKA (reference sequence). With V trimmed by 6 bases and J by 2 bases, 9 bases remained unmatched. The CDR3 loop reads CSATIDRGAYEQYF. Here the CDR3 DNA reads TGCAGTGCAACGATCGACAGGGGCGCCTACGAGCAGTACTTC.

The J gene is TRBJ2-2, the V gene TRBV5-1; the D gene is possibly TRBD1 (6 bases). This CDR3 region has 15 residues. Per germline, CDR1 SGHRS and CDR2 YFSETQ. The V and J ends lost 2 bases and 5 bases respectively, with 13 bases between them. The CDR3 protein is CASSFSTRGTGELFF. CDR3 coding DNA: TGCGCCAGCAGCTTTTCCACCAGGGGTACCGGGGAGCTGTTTTTT.

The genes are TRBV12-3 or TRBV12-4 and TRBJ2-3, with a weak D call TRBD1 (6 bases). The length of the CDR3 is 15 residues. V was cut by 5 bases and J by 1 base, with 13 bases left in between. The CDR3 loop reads CASSLSRTGTDTQYF. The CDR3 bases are TGTGCCAGCAGTCTAAGTCGGACAGGCACAGATACGCAGTATTTT.

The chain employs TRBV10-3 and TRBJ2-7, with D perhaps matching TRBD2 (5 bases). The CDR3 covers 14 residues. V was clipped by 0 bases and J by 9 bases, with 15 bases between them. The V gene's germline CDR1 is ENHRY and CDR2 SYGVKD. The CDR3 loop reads CAISESGSSRGQYF. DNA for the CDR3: TGTGCCATCAGTGAGTCTGGCAGCTCTCGGGGGCAGTACTTC.

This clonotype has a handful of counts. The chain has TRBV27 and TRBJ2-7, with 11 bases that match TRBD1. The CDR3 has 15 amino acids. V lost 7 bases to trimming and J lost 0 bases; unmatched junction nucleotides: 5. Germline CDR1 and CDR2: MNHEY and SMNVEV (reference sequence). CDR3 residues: CASTSGQGDSYEQYF. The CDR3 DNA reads TGTGCCAGCACCTCGGGACAGGGGGACTCCTACGAGCAGTACTTC.

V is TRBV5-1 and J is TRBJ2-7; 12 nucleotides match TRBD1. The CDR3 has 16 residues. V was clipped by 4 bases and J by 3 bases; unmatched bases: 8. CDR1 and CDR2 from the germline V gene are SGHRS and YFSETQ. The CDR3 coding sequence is TGCGCCAGCAGCGTCGGGACAGGGGGCTACGGCTACGAGCAGTACTTC. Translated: CASSVGTGGYGYEQYF. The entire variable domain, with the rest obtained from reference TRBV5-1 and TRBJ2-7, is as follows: KAGVTQTPRYLIKTRGQQVTLSCSPISGHRSVSWYQQTPGQGLQFLFEYFSETQRNKGNFPGRFSGRQFSNSRSEMNVSTLELGDSALYLCASSVGTGGYGYEQYFGPGTRLTVT.

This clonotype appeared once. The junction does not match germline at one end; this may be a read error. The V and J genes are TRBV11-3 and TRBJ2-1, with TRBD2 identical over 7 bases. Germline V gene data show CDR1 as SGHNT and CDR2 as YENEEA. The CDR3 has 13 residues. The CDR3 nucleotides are TGTGCCAGCAGCCAGCGGGAAGATTATGAGCGGTTCTTC. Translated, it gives CASSQREDYERFF.

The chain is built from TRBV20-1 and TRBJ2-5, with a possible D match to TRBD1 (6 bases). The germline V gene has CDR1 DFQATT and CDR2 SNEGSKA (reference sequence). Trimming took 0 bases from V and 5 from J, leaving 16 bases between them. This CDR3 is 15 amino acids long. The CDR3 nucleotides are TGCAGTGCTAGAGATAACCGCTACAGGGAGGAGACCCAGTACTTC. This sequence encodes CSARDNRYREETQYF.

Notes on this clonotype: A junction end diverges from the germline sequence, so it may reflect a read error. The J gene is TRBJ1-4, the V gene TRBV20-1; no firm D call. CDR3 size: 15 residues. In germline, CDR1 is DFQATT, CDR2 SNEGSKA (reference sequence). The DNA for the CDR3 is TGCAGTGCTAGAGATCGGCGGGGATCTAATGAAAAACCGTTTTTT. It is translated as CSARDRRGSNEKPFF.

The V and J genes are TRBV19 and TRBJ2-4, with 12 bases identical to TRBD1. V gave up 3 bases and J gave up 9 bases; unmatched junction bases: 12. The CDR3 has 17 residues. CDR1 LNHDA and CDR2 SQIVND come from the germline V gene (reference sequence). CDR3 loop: CASSMGTGTGGVGIQYF. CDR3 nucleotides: TGTGCCAGTAGTATGGGGACCGGGACAGGGGGCGTGGGCATTCAGTACTTC.

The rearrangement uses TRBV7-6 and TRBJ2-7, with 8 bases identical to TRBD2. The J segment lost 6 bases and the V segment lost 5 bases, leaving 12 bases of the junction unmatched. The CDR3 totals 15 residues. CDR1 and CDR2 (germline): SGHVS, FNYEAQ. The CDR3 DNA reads TGTGCCAGCAGCCCTACGGGACTAGACCTTTGCGAGCAGTACTTC. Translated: CASSPTGLDLCEQYF.

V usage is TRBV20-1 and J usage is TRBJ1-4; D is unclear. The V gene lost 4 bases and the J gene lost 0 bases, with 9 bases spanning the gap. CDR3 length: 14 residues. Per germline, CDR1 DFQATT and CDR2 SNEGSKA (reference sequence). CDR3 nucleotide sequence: TGCAGTGCTACCTCAGTGGCAACTAATGAAAAACTGTTTTTT. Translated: CSATSVATNEKLFF.

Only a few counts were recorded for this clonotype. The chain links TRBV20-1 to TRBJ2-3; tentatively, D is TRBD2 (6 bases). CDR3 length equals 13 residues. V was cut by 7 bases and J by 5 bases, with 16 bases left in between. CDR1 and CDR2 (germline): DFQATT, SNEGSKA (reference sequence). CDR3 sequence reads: CSGRGGMEDTQYF. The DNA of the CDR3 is TGCAGTGGAAGAGGCGGGATGGAAGATACGCAGTATTTT.

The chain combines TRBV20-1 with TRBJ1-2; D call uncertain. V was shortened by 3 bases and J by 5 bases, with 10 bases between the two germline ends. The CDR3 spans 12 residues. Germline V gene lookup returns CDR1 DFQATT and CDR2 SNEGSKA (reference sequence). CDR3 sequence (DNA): TGCAGTGCTAGTGGGAGCCAGTATGGCTACACCTTC. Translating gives CSASGSQYGYTF.

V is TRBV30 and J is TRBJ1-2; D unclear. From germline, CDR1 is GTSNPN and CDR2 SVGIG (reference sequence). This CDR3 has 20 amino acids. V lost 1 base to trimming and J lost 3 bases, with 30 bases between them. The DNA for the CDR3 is TGTGCCTGGAGTGGATTTTGGGCGGATACCAATGGACCTCTTCACTATGGCTACACCTTC. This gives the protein CAWSGFWADTNGPLHYGYTF.